A selection of T cell receptor beta chains follows, all from one sample in a study of blood T cell repertoires in COVID-19. Data came from immunoSEQ multiplex PCR; TCRdb stores just in-frame clones and leaves some out. This table has about 270,000 clones, about 87% appearing once. The sequencing input was PBMCs or T cells enriched from blood (not recorded which). These receptor sequences come from a woman aged 45-65 years who had recovered from COVID-19. CDR3s include the opening cysteine and the closing phenylalanine or tryptophan. The order of the fields is J gene, V gene, D gene, clone size, CDR3 protein, CDR3 DNA. A D gene is named only where the DNA matches it firmly. Size values are once, few and many counts, or a class for expanded clones, and some rows have none.

TRBJ2-2,TRBV4-1,TRBD2,once,CASSQVAGGGTGELFF,TGCGCCAGCAGCCAGGTAGCGGGAGGGGGCACCGGGGAGCTGTTTTTT
TRBJ1-1,TRBV18,.,.,CASSPYDTNTEAFF,TGTGCCAGCTCACCCTATGACACAAACACTGAAGCTTTCTTT
TRBJ1-1,TRBV5-5,.,once,CASSYTADTEAFF,TGTGCCAGCAGCTACACAGCGGACACTGAAGCTTTCTTT
TRBJ2-3,TRBV29-1,TRBD2,.,CSVRTSGSDTQYF,TGCAGCGTGCGGACTAGCGGTTCAGATACGCAGTATTTT
TRBJ1-6,TRBV14,.,.,CASSLQNPYNSPLHF,TGTGCCAGCAGCCTACAAAACCCCTATAATTCACCCCTCCACTTT
TRBJ2-1,TRBV7-2,TRBD1,.,CASSLLGQGAFNEQFF,TGTGCCAGCAGCTTACTTGGACAGGGGGCTTTCAATGAGCAGTTCTTC
TRBJ1-3,TRBV7-9,.,.,CASSTDSQSAGNTIYF,TGTGCCAGCAGCACCGACAGTCAATCAGCTGGAAACACCATATATTTT
TRBJ1-1,TRBV19,.,.,CASSPTPGVGTEAFF,TGTGCCAGTAGCCCAACCCCGGGAGTAGGGACTGAAGCTTTCTTT
TRBJ2-2,TRBV28,.,.,CASSPRGELFF,TGTGCCAGCAGCCCCCGCGGGGAGCTGTTTTTT
TRBJ1-4,TRBV3-1/TRBV3-2,.,.,CASRRAADRDEKLFF,TGTGCCAGCAGACGCGCGGCGGACAGAGATGAAAAACTGTTTTTT
TRBJ2-7,TRBV28,.,.,CASSLSDMDYEQYF,TGTGCCAGCAGTTTGTCGGACATGGACTACGAGCAGTACTTC
TRBJ1-5,TRBV19,.,.,CASSIRDGGSNQPQHF,TGTGCCAGTAGTATTCGGGACGGAGGGAGCAATCAGCCCCAGCATTTT
TRBJ1-4,TRBV28,.,.,CASSSTFERVEKLFF,TGTGCCAGCAGTTCTACATTCGAGCGGGTTGAAAAACTGTTTTTT
TRBJ2-3,TRBV4-3,TRBD2,.,CASSQLLAGDTDTQYF,TGCGCCAGCAGCCAGTTGCTAGCGGGAGACACAGATACGCAGTATTTT